The 14 T cell receptor beta chains presented below share a single source sample, sequenced in a study of identical twins. TCRdb recomputed calls from the 5' RACE reads with MiXCR, one row per CDR3 protein. The data contain under 900,000 distinct CDR3 sequences, roughly 18% of them singletons. These data are also associated with another study on T cells expressing NK-cell markers.

The sequenced sample consisted of PBMCs. The receptors shown here come from a woman under 30 in good health.

This clonotype was picked up a small number of times. The rearrangement links TRBV3-1 to TRBJ1-2, with D hard to call. Looked up from germline, CDR1 is LGHDT and CDR2 is YNNKEL (reference sequence). The CDR3 spans 15 residues. V shed 4 bases and J shed 10 bases, with 22 bases lying between them. Here the CDR3 reads CASSPWGPVRATYTF. CDR3 DNA: TGTGCCAGCAGCCCTTGGGGTCCGGTCCGTGCTACCTACACCTTC.

The gene calls are TRBV12-3 or TRBV12-4 and TRBJ2-5, with D tentatively TRBD1 (6 bases). V lost 5 bases and J 0 bases, leaving 10 bases between the germline ends. The CDR3 is 14 amino acids. CDR3 loop: CASSLGAYQETQYF. DNA of the CDR3: TGTGCCAGCAGTCTGGGGGCGTACCAAGAGACCCAGTACTTC.

This clonotype showed up just a few times. This chain connects TRBV5-1 to TRBJ2-1; TRBD2 agrees at 12 bases. The CDR3 covers 15 residues. V was clipped by 4 bases and J by 14 bases; unmatched bases: 13. Germline CDR1 and CDR2: SGHRS and YFSETQ. In DNA, the CDR3 is TGCGCCAGCAGCGCCCAACTAGCGGGAGGCATGGGAGAGTTCTTC. Protein: CASSAQLAGGMGEFF.

V gene TRBV27 combines with J gene TRBJ2-5; weak D call: TRBD2 (5 bases). CDR1 and CDR2 from the germline V gene are MNHEY and SMNVEV (reference sequence). V was shortened by 5 bases and J by 5 bases, with 15 bases between the two germline ends. The CDR3 spans 14 residues. The CDR3 DNA reads as TGTGCCAGCAGTAATCGGCTAGCCAGGGAGACCCAGTACTTC. Encoded protein: CASSNRLARETQYF.

As to this clonotype: Compared with germline, one end of the junction differs, possibly owing to a read error. The chain has TRBV6-5 and TRBJ1-1, with D hard to call. In germline, CDR1 is MNHEY, CDR2 SVGAGI. The CDR3 contains 16 residues. CDR3 residues: CASGYPNDILNTEAFF. In DNA, the CDR3 is TGTGCCAGCGGTTACCCGAACGACATACTGAACACTGAAGCTTTCTTT.

The chain couples TRBV20-1 to TRBJ2-5; TRBD2 matches at 7 bases. Germline V gene data show CDR1 as DFQATT and CDR2 as SNEGSKA (reference sequence). The CDR3 sequence is 15 residues long. V gave up 0 bases and J gave up 2 bases; unmatched junction bases: 6. The CDR3 DNA reads as TGCAGTGCTAGAGATAGCGGGTCCCCTCAAGAGACCCAGTACTTC. It is translated as CSARDSGSPQETQYF.

The chain carries TRBV7-2 and TRBJ2-4; D perhaps matches TRBD2 (5 bases). The length of the CDR3 is 15 residues. Per the germline V gene, CDR1 is SGHTA and CDR2 is FQGNSA. V lost 3 bases and J 7 bases, leaving 16 bases between the germline ends. For the CDR3, the DNA is TGTGCCAGCAGCTTGCTATTAGGGCCGGGGAACATTCAGTACTTC. Translated: CASSLLLGPGNIQYF.

There are many counts of this clonotype. This rearrangement joins TRBV18 to TRBJ2-7; no clear D. Germline V gene lookup returns CDR1 KGHSH and CDR2 LQKENI. This CDR3 region has 12 residues. The V and J ends lost 6 bases and 2 bases respectively, with 8 bases between them. Written as DNA, the CDR3 is TGTGCCAGCTCTCAAGACCCCTACGAGCAGTACTTC. This sequence encodes CASSQDPYEQYF.

V gene TRBV11-1 combines with J gene TRBJ1-1, with D hard to call. The germline V gene encodes CDR1 SGHAT and CDR2 FQDESV (reference sequence). The CDR3 extends over 15 amino acids. V was pared by 0 bases and J by 5 bases, with 13 bases between. CDR3 sequence: CASSLALRGETEAFF. The CDR3 DNA reads as TGTGCCAGCAGCTTAGCACTACGGGGAGAGACTGAAGCTTTCTTT.

The V call is TRBV4-1, the J call TRBJ2-5, with D possibly being TRBD2 (6 bases). V was pared by 0 bases and J by 5 bases, with 13 bases between. This CDR3 is built from 15 residues. The germline V gene encodes CDR1 MGHRA and CDR2 YSYEKL. CDR3 DNA: TGCGCCAGCAGCCAAGAGGACGGGGGAAGGGAGACCCAGTACTTC. This sequence encodes CASSQEDGGRETQYF.

In this sample, this clonotype turned up many times. The J gene is TRBJ1-1, the V gene TRBV7-9, with 7 bases that match TRBD1. Trimming at V came to 3 bases and at J to 6 bases, leaving 4 bases not matched to a gene. Germline CDR1 reads SEHNR; CDR2 reads FQNEAQ (reference sequence). The CDR3 length is 13 residues. CDR3 sequence reads: CASSLTGSPEAFF. CDR3 nucleotide sequence: TGTGCCAGCAGCTTGACAGGGTCCCCTGAAGCTTTCTTT.

CDR3 sequence reads: CSVARDSPPGELFF. The CDR3 DNA reads TGCAGTGTGGCCCGGGACTCCCCCCCGGGGGAGCTGTTTTTT. The V and J genes are TRBV20-1 and TRBJ2-2; TRBD2 is a possible D gene (6 bases). Germline lookup yields CDR1 DFQATT and CDR2 SNEGSKA (reference sequence). The germline V and J ends were trimmed by 7 bases and 8 bases, with 20 bases remaining between them. The CDR3 extends over 14 amino acids.

As DNA, the CDR3 is TGCGCCAGCAGCCAAGATCATGGGGGACCGCCCTACGAGCAGTACTTC. Amino acid sequence: CASSQDHGGPPYEQYF. This chain uses TRBV4-1 with TRBJ2-7, with D perhaps given as TRBD1 or TRBD2 (5 bases each). This CDR3 is built from 16 residues. V lost 0 bases, J lost 2 bases, and 14 bases lay in between. Germline V gives CDR1 MGHRA, CDR2 YSYEKL.

The table lists this clonotype with many counts. The CDR3 region has the DNA TGTGCCAGCAGTTTGCGAGGAAGATGGGTCTCCATTTCCTACAATGAGCAGTTCTTC. Translation gives CASSLRGRWVSISYNEQFF. The chain has TRBV12-3 or TRBV12-4 and TRBJ2-1; D remains ambiguous. The CDR3 is 19 amino acids. The V end lost 3 bases, the J end lost 1 base, and 22 bases lay between the germline ends.